This T cell receptor (beta chain) was recovered during a study of cytomegalovirus exposure and HLA in healthy donors. Primers included in the PCR were 60 Vbeta and 13 Jbeta primers. TCRdb's table, derived via immunoSEQ multiplex PCR, lists solely in-frame clones and lacks some. The sample has 100,000 or so clones; 78% are singletons. V lost 4 bases to trimming and J lost 7 bases; unmatched junction nucleotides: 11. The CDR3 length is 16 residues. CDR1 and CDR2 from the germline V gene are SGHRS and YFSETQ. The TCR sequence derives from a woman in her thirties or forties in good health and CMV-seropositive. The gene calls are TRBV5-1 and TRBJ1-4; TRBD1 agrees at 9 bases. Sample: PBMCs. CDR3 nucleotide sequence: TGCGCCAGCAGCCCGCCGGGACAGGGTTTTGGTGAAAAACTGTTTTTT. Translating gives CASSPPGQGFGEKLFF.